The 11 T cell receptor beta chains below all came from one sample that was sequenced in a study of PD-L1 blockade in urothelial cancer. Time point indicated: pretreatment peripheral blood. Produced via immunoSEQ multiplex PCR; TCRdb's table is partial and in-frame only. The data hold 70,000 to 95,000 clones, with 84% observed a single time. Specimen: PBMCs, collected around atezolizumab (anti-PD-L1) treatment. All receptors come from a man between 60 and 75 years old with urothelial cancer.

This clone is a singleton in its sample. The J gene is TRBJ2-5, the V gene TRBV7-9; D is ambiguous. Germline V CDR1 and CDR2: SEHNR, FQNEAQ (reference sequence). CDR3 size: 12 residues. The V end lost 3 bases, the J end lost 4 bases, and 6 bases lay between the germline ends. The chain's CDR3 is CASSFSSETQYF. CDR3 DNA: TGTGCCAGCAGCTTTTCGTCAGAGACCCAGTACTTC. The full variable domain, its missing parts supplied by reference TRBV7-9 and TRBJ2-5, is DTGVSQNPRHKITKRGQNVTFRCDPISEHNRLYWYRQTLGQGPEFLTYFQNEAQLEKSRLLSDRFSAERPKGSFSTLEIQRTEQGDSAMYLCASSFSSETQYFGPGTRLLVL.

This clone was detected only once. The rearrangement links TRBV25-1 to TRBJ2-5; 8 bases align to TRBD1. Unmatched junction bases numbered 6, after V lost 7 bases and J lost 5 bases. This CDR3 spans 13 amino acids. From germline, CDR1 is MGHDK and CDR2 SYGVNS. The CDR3 protein is CASNGQGEETQYF. CDR3 DNA: TGTGCCAGCAATGGACAGGGTGAGGAGACCCAGTACTTC.

V and J are TRBV19 and TRBJ2-1, with 12 bases fitting TRBD2. V lost 5 bases and J lost 1; bases outside the gene matches: 3. CDR1 is LNHDA and CDR2 is SQIVND in the germline V gene (reference sequence). The CDR3 length is 16 residues. CDR3 amino acids: CASSFGLAGSYNEQFF. CDR3 in DNA: TGTGCCAGTAGTTTCGGACTAGCGGGATCCTACAATGAGCAGTTCTTC.

This rearrangement joins TRBV27 to TRBJ1-1, with no clear D. V shed 6 bases and J shed 7 bases, with 18 bases lying between them. The CDR3 is 14 amino acids. Germline V lookup: CDR1 MNHEY, CDR2 SMNVEV (reference sequence). The CDR3, as DNA: TGTGCCAGCAGGCGCTACCCGGGTCCCAATGAAGCTTTCTTT. The encoded protein is CASRRYPGPNEAFF.

The rearrangement uses TRBV19 and TRBJ2-1, with TRBD2 matching 10 bases. The germline gives CDR1 LNHDA, CDR2 SQIVND (reference sequence). The J segment lost 6 bases and the V segment lost 6 bases, leaving 8 bases of the junction unmatched. This CDR3 comprises 15 residues. The CDR3 is CASRRGLAETNEQFF. The CDR3 DNA is TGTGCCAGTAGAAGAGGACTAGCGGAGACCAATGAGCAGTTCTTC.

The V call is TRBV10-3, the J call TRBJ2-3, with D possibly matching TRBD1 (5 bases). V dropped 0 bases and J dropped 4 bases, with 11 bases sitting between them. Germline CDR1 is ENHRY and CDR2 is SYGVKD. The CDR3 spans 15 residues. In DNA form, the CDR3 reads TGTGCCATCAGTGAGTCCCCACAGGTCCCAGATACGCAGTATTTT. It codes for CAISESPQVPDTQYF.

The chain is built from TRBV9 and TRBJ2-7; 7 bases map to TRBD1. Germline CDR1 SGDLS, CDR2 YYNGEE. V shed 2 bases, J shed 0 bases, and the junction held 8 bases outside the gene matches. The CDR3 is 16 residues long. The CDR3 nucleotides are TGTGCCAGCAGCGTTGGGACAGCCCGGAGCTCCTACGAGCAGTACTTC. Translation: CASSVGTARSSYEQYF.

The chain uses TRBV9 and TRBJ2-5; 9 positions agree with TRBD2. This CDR3 comprises 15 residues. The germline CDR1 and CDR2 sequences are SGDLS and YYNGEE. Trimming cost V 3 bases and J 2 bases; bases outside gene matches: 5. DNA of the CDR3: TGTGCCAGCAGCGCCCGTAGCGGGGGACAAGAGACCCAGTACTTC. Residues: CASSARSGGQETQYF.

V gene TRBV18 combines with J gene TRBJ2-1; 10 bases align to TRBD2. The CDR3 contains 15 residues. In germline, CDR1 is KGHSH, CDR2 LQKENI. Trimming cost V 3 bases and J 7 bases; bases outside gene matches: 6. For the CDR3, the DNA is TGTGCCAGCTCACCTACAGCGGGGGGGCCAAATGAGCAGTTCTTC. It encodes CASSPTAGGPNEQFF.

This clone was seen a single time. The chain combines TRBV5-4 with TRBJ2-1; D may be TRBD1 (6 bases). The CDR3 consists of 14 residues. V gave up 4 bases and J gave up 1 base, with 9 bases separating them. The germline V gene encodes CDR1 SGHNT and CDR2 YYREEE (reference sequence). The CDR3 sequence is CASSPQGSYNEQFF. For the CDR3, the DNA is TGTGCCAGCAGCCCACAGGGTTCCTACAATGAGCAGTTCTTC.

This clone was observed a single time. The CDR3 loop is CASSPDRGWNIQYF. CDR3 DNA: TGTGCCAGCAGCCCCGATAGAGGGTGGAACATTCAGTACTTC. The chain carries TRBV7-2 and TRBJ2-4; D is possibly TRBD2 (5 bases). Trimming removed 5 bases from V and 7 bases from J, with 15 bases in between. Germline V gene sequence: CDR1 SGHTA, CDR2 FQGNSA. The CDR3 is made up of 14 amino acids.